This entry lists 32 T cell receptor beta chains sequenced from one sample in a study of early T cells in non-severe SARS-CoV-2 infection. TCRdb ran MiXCR on the 5' RACE reads and lists one entry per CDR3 protein. Of about 66,000 distinct CDR3 sequences listed, around 9% are singletons. Sequenced sample: whole blood. Source of these receptors: an adult who was a healthcare worker with PCR-confirmed SARS-CoV-2 infection or an uninfected control (not recorded which).

The chain links TRBV27 to TRBJ2-7; TRBD2 aligns across 8 bases. This CDR3 spans 17 amino acids. V dropped 2 bases and J dropped 3; count of bases not matched to a gene: 12. Germline CDR1 MNHEY, CDR2 SMNVEV (reference sequence). This chain's CDR3 is CASSLRASGSSFYEQYF. The CDR3 DNA follows: TGTGCCAGCAGTTTAAGGGCCAGCGGGAGCTCCTTCTACGAGCAGTACTTC.

This clonotype was observed at least ten times. This chain links TRBV5-1 with TRBJ2-7; perhaps TRBD2 as D (6 bases). The CDR3 is 13 residues long. The germline gives CDR1 SGHRS, CDR2 YFSETQ. V lost 0 bases, J lost 4 bases, and 8 bases lay in between. CDR3 bases: TGCGCCAGCAGCTTGGTCGGAGGGTACGAGCAGTACTTC. Amino acids: CASSLVGGYEQYF.

The chain has TRBV3-1 and TRBJ2-7; 7 bases are a match to TRBD2. This CDR3 contains 15 residues. Germline CDR1 LGHDT, CDR2 YNNKEL (reference sequence). V shed 0 bases and J 3 bases; nucleotides not matched to a gene: 5. The chain's CDR3 is CASSQDAGLFYEQYF. CDR3 DNA: TGTGCCAGCAGCCAAGATGCGGGACTATTCTACGAGCAGTACTTC.

At least ten counts were recorded for this clonotype. V gene TRBV20-1 combines with J gene TRBJ2-7; D is perhaps TRBD2 (6 bases). Germline V lookup: CDR1 DFQATT, CDR2 SNEGSKA (reference sequence). Trimming removed 6 bases from V and 1 base from J, with 16 bases in between. This CDR3 has 14 residues. The CDR3 region is CSARTGLQSYEQYF. In DNA form, the CDR3 reads TGCAGTGCCCGAACGGGACTCCAATCCTACGAGCAGTACTTC.

The chain employs TRBV29-1 and TRBJ2-2, with D unresolved. CDR1 SQVTM and CDR2 ANQGSEA come from the germline V gene. V lost 6 bases and J 1 base, leaving 0 bases between the germline ends. This CDR3 is 10 amino acids long. The chain's CDR3 is CSVNTGELFF. The CDR3 bases are TGCAGCGTGAACACCGGGGAGCTGTTTTTT.

This chain uses TRBV23-1 with TRBJ2-1; D remains unclear. TRBV23-1 is an open reading frame whose function is uncertain. Deletions cut 9 bases from V and 8 bases from J, with 14 bases between. The CDR3 covers 12 residues. The CDR3 reads CASPHSRDEQFF. CDR3 DNA: TGCGCCAGTCCACACTCACGGGATGAGCAGTTCTTC.

This clonotype was seen a few times. V gene TRBV29-1 combines with J gene TRBJ2-6; D is uncertain. The germline V and J ends were trimmed by 4 bases and 1 base, with 8 bases remaining between them. Germline V gives CDR1 SQVTM, CDR2 ANQGSEA. The CDR3 length is 14 residues. CDR3 in DNA: TGCAGCGTTGTATCACGGTCTGGGGCCAACGTCCTGACTTTC. It codes for CSVVSRSGANVLTF.

The chain joins TRBV9 to TRBJ2-7, with D possibly matching TRBD1 (6 bases). The CDR3 is made up of 15 amino acids. V shed 3 bases and J shed 2 bases, with 15 bases lying between them. The germline V gene has CDR1 SGDLS and CDR2 YYNGEE. CDR3 region: CASSAGPTGPYEQYF. For the CDR3, the DNA is TGTGCCAGCAGCGCCGGACCGACAGGCCCCTACGAGCAGTACTTC.

This clonotype was observed at least ten times. The chain has TRBV7-6 and TRBJ2-1; D is possibly TRBD2 (5 bases). The V end lost 5 bases, the J end lost 14 bases, and 16 bases lay between the germline ends. The CDR3 runs 12 residues. The germline V gene has CDR1 SGHVS and CDR2 FNYEAQ. The CDR3, as DNA: TGTGCCAGCAGCCAAGGAGGACTCCCGGAGTTCTTC. This encodes CASSQGGLPEFF.

This sequence joins TRBV10-2 and TRBJ1-4; 11 positions agree with TRBD1. Germline values: CDR1 WSHSY, CDR2 SAAADI. V trimming: 8 bases; J trimming: 7 bases; junction bases outside the gene matches: 6. This CDR3 contains 14 residues. This chain's CDR3 is CASWPGTGGEKLFF. DNA of the CDR3: TGCGCCAGCTGGCCGGGGACAGGGGGTGAAAAACTGTTTTTT.

This clonotype was detected ten times or more. A junction end diverges from the germline sequence, so it may reflect a read error. The chain links TRBV7-2 to TRBJ1-5; D is ambiguous. Germline assignment: CDR1 SGHTA and CDR2 FQGNSA. The CDR3 runs 12 residues. CDR3 protein: CATSLANQPQHF. The CDR3 nucleotides are TGTGCCACCAGCTTAGCTAATCAGCCCCAGCATTTT. Looking up the rest from reference TRBV7-2 and TRBJ1-5 gives the full variable domain: GAGVSQSPSNKVTEKGKDVELRCDPISGHTALYWYRQSLGQGLEFLIYFQGNSAPDKSGLPSDRFSAERTGGSVSTLTIQRTQQEDSAVYLCATSLANQPQHFGDGTRLSIL.

The rearrangement uses TRBV29-1 and TRBJ2-3; 7 nucleotides line up with TRBD1. The germline gives CDR1 SQVTM, CDR2 ANQGSEA. The CDR3 covers 15 residues. V trimming: 0 bases; J trimming: 2 bases; junction bases outside the gene matches: 5. CDR3 sequence (DNA): TGCAGCGTTGAAGACGGGACAGAAATCACAGATACGCAGTATTTT. Translating it yields CSVEDGTEITDTQYF.

The sample holds a few counts of this clonotype. J is TRBJ2-5 and V is TRBV30, with 8 bases aligning to TRBD2. Trimming removed 5 bases from V and 5 bases from J; junction bases left unmatched: 7. The length of the CDR3 is 13 residues. From germline, CDR1 is GTSNPN and CDR2 SVGIG (reference sequence). CDR3 nucleotides: TGTGCCTGGGCCCCGGGACTAGTCGAGACCCAGTACTTC. Residues: CAWAPGLVETQYF.

This rearrangement joins TRBV7-2 to TRBJ1-5, with D tentatively TRBD1 (6 bases). Germline V gene sequence: CDR1 SGHTA, CDR2 FQGNSA. The germline V and J ends were trimmed by 2 bases and 3 bases, with 8 bases remaining between them. The CDR3 has 14 residues. The CDR3 protein is CASSLYRDNQPQHF. The CDR3 nucleotides read TGTGCCAGCAGCTTATACAGGGACAATCAGCCCCAGCATTTT.

This clonotype was detected ten times or more. The chain couples TRBV19 to TRBJ2-7, with D hard to call. Looked up from germline, CDR1 is LNHDA and CDR2 is SQIVND (reference sequence). The CDR3 runs to 10 residues. V was cut by 6 bases and J by 7 bases, with 7 bases left in between. The CDR3 nucleotides read TGTGCCAGTAGCGTAAGGGAGCAGTACTTC. It encodes CASSVREQYF.

There are many counts of this clonotype. V gene TRBV12-3 or TRBV12-4 combines with J gene TRBJ2-5; D not certain. The CDR3 is 14 residues long. V was shortened by 0 bases and J by 1 base, with 6 bases between the two germline ends. This CDR3 is CASSLARLQETQYF. Here the CDR3 DNA reads TGTGCCAGCAGTTTAGCGCGGCTCCAAGAGACCCAGTACTTC.

This clonotype has ten or more counts. The rearrangement joins TRBV6-4 to TRBJ2-1, with D tentatively TRBD2 (6 bases). The V end was cut by 8 bases, the J end by 0 bases, with 11 bases between. CDR1 and CDR2 (germline): MRHNA, SNTAGT. The CDR3 contains 14 residues. DNA of the CDR3: TGTGCCAGCCTGACTAGAATCTCCTACAATGAGCAGTTCTTC. This encodes CASLTRISYNEQFF.

This clonotype has a count of ten or more. CDR3 sequence (DNA): TGTGCCAGCAGTTTACGCCGGCACGAGCAGTACTTC. This codes for CASSLRRHEQYF. The chain is built from TRBV12-3 or TRBV12-4 and TRBJ2-7; D uncertain. Trimming took off 2 bases at V and 5 bases at J, with 7 bases between the two ends. The CDR3 is 12 amino acids.

In its sample, this clonotype was seen once. The V and J genes are TRBV28 and TRBJ2-2; D is ambiguous. Germline CDR1 MDHEN, CDR2 SYDVKM. The CDR3 covers 11 residues. V was cut by 4 bases and J by 6 bases, with 3 bases left in between. CDR3 DNA: TGTGCCAGCAGTTCGTCCGGGGAGCTGTTTTTT. This sequence encodes CASSSSGELFF.

The sample holds many counts of this clonotype. The chain employs TRBV18 and TRBJ2-7; D unresolved. The CDR3 contains 11 residues. Germline lookup yields CDR1 KGHSH and CDR2 LQKENI. Trimming shortened V by 2 bases and J by 4 bases, and 3 bases separated the two germline ends. Here the CDR3 reads CASSPEYEQYF. The CDR3 DNA sequence: TGTGCCAGCTCACCAGAGTACGAGCAGTACTTC.

The rearrangement links TRBV12-3 or TRBV12-4 to TRBJ2-7; 10 bases are a match to TRBD1. The V gene end was trimmed by 5 bases and the J gene end by 4 bases; junction bases not matched to a gene: 11. The CDR3 runs 16 residues. CDR3 bases: TGTGCCAGCAGTACTCTGACAGGGGGCGGTAGGTACGAGCAGTACTTC. This sequence encodes CASSTLTGGGRYEQYF.

This clonotype came up a few times. The chain has TRBV6-4 and TRBJ2-1, with 8 bases identical to TRBD1. V lost 7 bases, J lost 4 bases, and 6 bases stayed unmatched. This CDR3 contains 14 residues. CDR1 is MRHNA, CDR2 SNTAGT, per germline. The CDR3, as DNA: TGTGCCAGCAAACCGGGACAGGATTACAATGAGCAGTTCTTC. This encodes CASKPGQDYNEQFF.

This clonotype was picked up a small number of times. V usage is TRBV7-9 and J usage is TRBJ2-3, with D possibly TRBD2 on 6 matching bases. The germline V and J ends were trimmed by 4 bases and 7 bases, with 15 bases remaining between them. The CDR3 spans 14 residues. Germline V CDR1 and CDR2: SEHNR, FQNEAQ (reference sequence). The CDR3 here is CASSWEFSGNTQYF. For the CDR3, the DNA is TGTGCCAGCAGCTGGGAGTTTAGCGGAAATACGCAGTATTTT.

This clonotype was seen only a few times. The chain employs TRBV5-5 and TRBJ1-2, with TRBD1 identical over 9 bases. The germline CDR1 and CDR2 sequences are SGHKS and YYEKEE (reference sequence). The CDR3 totals 15 residues. V trimming: 5 bases; J trimming: 2 bases; junction bases outside the gene matches: 7. The CDR3 coding sequence is TGTGCCAGCAGTCGCGCCGGGACAGGGAACTATGGCTACACCTTC. It codes for CASSRAGTGNYGYTF.

This clonotype has a handful of counts. V and J are TRBV7-3 and TRBJ2-6; D not resolved. Between the trimmed V and J ends, which lost 2 bases and 1 base, there was a span of 6 bases. CDR3 length: 15 residues. Germline V gives CDR1 SGHTA, CDR2 FQGTGA. CDR3 DNA: TGTGCCAGCAGCTTAGCGCTATCTGGGGCCAACGTCCTGACTTTC. Translating it yields CASSLALSGANVLTF.

This clonotype was picked up many times. The gene calls are TRBV20-1 and TRBJ2-3; 12 bases line up with TRBD2. CDR1 DFQATT and CDR2 SNEGSKA come from the germline V gene (reference sequence). V gave up 6 bases and J gave up 5 bases; unmatched junction bases: 9. The CDR3 sequence is 15 residues long. For the CDR3, the DNA is TGCAGTGCGCCGACTAGCGGGAGCAATGTAGATACGCAGTATTTT. This encodes CSAPTSGSNVDTQYF.

This clonotype was picked up many times. The chain couples TRBV28 to TRBJ2-3; TRBD2 agrees at 7 bases. Per the germline V gene, CDR1 is MDHEN and CDR2 is SYDVKM. The CDR3 is 14 residues long. The V and J ends lost 4 bases and 4 bases, in that order; junction bases with no gene match: 5. CDR3: CASSSGGRADTQYF. For the CDR3, the DNA is TGTGCCAGCAGTTCGGGGGGTAGGGCAGATACGCAGTATTTT.

In its sample, this clonotype was seen a few times. V usage is TRBV6-2 or TRBV6-3 and J usage is TRBJ2-7; TRBD2 might be the D (6 bases). The CDR3 has 14 residues. Germline values: CDR1 MNHEY, CDR2 SVGEGT. Trimming cost V 2 bases and J 6 bases, with 14 bases left between them. This chain's CDR3 is CASSYVGKEGEQYF. The DNA of the CDR3 is TGTGCCAGCAGTTACGTCGGCAAGGAGGGCGAGCAGTACTTC.

The table lists this clonotype with many counts. The V call is TRBV20-1, the J call TRBJ1-1, with TRBD1 identical over 7 bases. This CDR3 is built from 11 residues. Per the germline V gene, CDR1 is DFQATT and CDR2 is SNEGSKA (reference sequence). CDR3 coding DNA: TGCGCAGGACAGGCCAACACTGAAGCTTTCTTT. It translates to CAGQANTEAFF.

This clonotype was found many times. V gene TRBV28 combines with J gene TRBJ2-7, with 7 bases aligning to TRBD1. The CDR3 length is 15 residues. The germline V gene encodes CDR1 MDHEN and CDR2 SYDVKM. The V and J ends lost 6 bases and 2 bases, in that order; junction bases with no gene match: 10. CDR3 protein: CASSTDREKAYEQYF. The CDR3 coding sequence is TGTGCCAGCAGCACAGACAGGGAAAAGGCCTACGAGCAGTACTTC.

This clonotype was seen at least ten times. V is TRBV20-1 and J is TRBJ2-3; TRBD2 matches at 12 bases. CDR3 length: 15 residues. The ends lost 6 bases at V and 4 bases at J; junction bases unmatched: 8. Looked up from germline, CDR1 is DFQATT and CDR2 is SNEGSKA (reference sequence). As DNA, the CDR3 is TGCAGTGCCCCGACTAGCGGGAGATCTGCAGATACGCAGTATTTT. Its protein is CSAPTSGRSADTQYF.

This clonotype has a handful of counts. The rearrangement links TRBV5-6 to TRBJ2-1, with D unclear. The CDR3 is 15 residues long. Per germline, CDR1 SGHDT and CDR2 YYEEEE. Trimming pared 9 bases from V and 8 bases from J, leaving 24 bases between. The CDR3 loop is CATKNLGRSRDEQFF. DNA of the CDR3: TGTGCCACCAAAAACCTTGGACGCAGTCGGGATGAGCAGTTCTTC.